The TCR beta chain described here comes from a study of T cell changes during pregnancy in multiple sclerosis. Data came from immunoSEQ multiplex PCR; TCRdb stores just in-frame clones and leaves some out. The sample holds tens of thousands of clones, about 91% seen once. Germline lookup yields CDR1 SGHRS and CDR2 YFSETQ. V was clipped by 5 bases and J by 2 bases, with 16 bases between them. The CDR3 sequence is 15 residues long. The chain employs TRBV5-1 and TRBJ2-5; D may be TRBD2 (5 bases). Specimen: CD4+ T cells from peripheral blood mononuclear cells, collected after pregnancy. The TCR sequence derives from a female donor with multiple sclerosis, enrolled in a pregnancy study. CDR3 region: CASSQQTWEQETQYF. CDR3 DNA sequence: TGCGCCAGCAGTCAACAGACCTGGGAGCAAGAGACCCAGTACTTC.